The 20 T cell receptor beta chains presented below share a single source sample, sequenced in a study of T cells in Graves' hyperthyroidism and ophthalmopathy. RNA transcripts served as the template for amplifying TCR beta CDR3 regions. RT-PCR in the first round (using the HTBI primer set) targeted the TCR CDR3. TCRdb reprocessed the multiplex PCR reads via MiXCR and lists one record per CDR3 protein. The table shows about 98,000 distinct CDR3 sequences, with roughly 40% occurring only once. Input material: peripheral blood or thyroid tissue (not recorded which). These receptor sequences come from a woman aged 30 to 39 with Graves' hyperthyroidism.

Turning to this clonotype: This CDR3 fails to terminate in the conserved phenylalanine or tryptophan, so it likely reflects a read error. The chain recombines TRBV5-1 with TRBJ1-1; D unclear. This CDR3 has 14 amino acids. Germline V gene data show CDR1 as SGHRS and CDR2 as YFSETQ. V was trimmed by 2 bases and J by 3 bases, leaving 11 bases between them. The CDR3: CASSLGQTYTEAFL. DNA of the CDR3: TGCGCCAGCAGCTTAGGGCAGACGTACACTGAAGCTTTCCTT.

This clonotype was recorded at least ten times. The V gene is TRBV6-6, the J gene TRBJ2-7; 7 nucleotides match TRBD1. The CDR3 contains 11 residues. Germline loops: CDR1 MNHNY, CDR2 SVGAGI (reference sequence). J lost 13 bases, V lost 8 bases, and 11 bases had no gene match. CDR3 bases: TGTGCCAGCGGGAATTCCGGGACAGCTTACTTC. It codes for CASGNSGTAYF.

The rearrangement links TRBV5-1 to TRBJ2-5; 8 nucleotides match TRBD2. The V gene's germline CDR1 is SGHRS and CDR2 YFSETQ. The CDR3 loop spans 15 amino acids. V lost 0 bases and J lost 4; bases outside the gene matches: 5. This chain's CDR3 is CASSLDRAGGETQYF. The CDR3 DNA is TGCGCCAGCAGCTTGGACAGGGCGGGAGGAGAGACCCAGTACTTC.

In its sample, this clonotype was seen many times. Here the CDR3 reads CASRSAGTLVPTQYF. DNA for the CDR3: TGCGCCAGCAGATCGGCCGGGACCCTAGTTCCCACGCAGTATTTT. The chain is built from TRBV5-1 and TRBJ2-3, with D perhaps TRBD1 or TRBD2 (5 bases each). Deletions cut 5 bases from V and 9 bases from J, with 22 bases between. CDR3 length: 15 amino acids. Germline V gives CDR1 SGHRS, CDR2 YFSETQ.

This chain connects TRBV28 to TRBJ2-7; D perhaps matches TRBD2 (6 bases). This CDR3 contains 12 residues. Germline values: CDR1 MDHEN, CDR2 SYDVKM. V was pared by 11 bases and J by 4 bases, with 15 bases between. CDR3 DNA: TGTGCCTCCCTGGGGGGTGAATACGAGCAGTACTTC. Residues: CASLGGEYEQYF.

In nucleotides, the CDR3 is TGCGCCAGCAGCGCAAGGGACAGGGAGTTCGAGACCCAGTACTTC. It encodes CASSARDREFETQYF. This chain joins TRBV5-1 and TRBJ2-5, with TRBD1 identical over 9 bases. Germline CDR1 reads SGHRS; CDR2 reads YFSETQ. The J segment lost 5 bases and the V segment lost 4 bases, leaving 9 bases of the junction unmatched. The CDR3 is made up of 15 amino acids. Complete variable domain (other parts from reference TRBV5-1 and TRBJ2-5): KAGVTQTPRYLIKTRGQQVTLSCSPISGHRSVSWYQQTPGQGLQFLFEYFSETQRNKGNFPGRFSGRQFSNSRSEMNVSTLELGDSALYLCASSARDREFETQYFGPGTRLLVL.

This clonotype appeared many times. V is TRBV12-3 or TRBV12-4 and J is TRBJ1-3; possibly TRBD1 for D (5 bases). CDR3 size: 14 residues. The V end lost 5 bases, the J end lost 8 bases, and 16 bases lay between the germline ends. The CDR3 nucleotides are TGTGCCAGCAGTCGCGGTCGGGGCTGGGACACCATATATTTT. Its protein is CASSRGRGWDTIYF.

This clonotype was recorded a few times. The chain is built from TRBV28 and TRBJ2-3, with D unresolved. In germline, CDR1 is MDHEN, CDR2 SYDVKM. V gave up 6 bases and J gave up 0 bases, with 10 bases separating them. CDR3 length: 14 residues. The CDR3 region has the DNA TGTGCCAGCAGCCTACCCATTAGCACAGATACGCAGTATTTT. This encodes CASSLPISTDTQYF.

DNA for the CDR3: TGTGCCACCAGCAGTGTCCCCGGGGGCGCGGGCAATCAGCCCCAGCATTTT. Translation gives CATSSVPGGAGNQPQHF. The chain is built from TRBV15 and TRBJ1-5, with D tentatively TRBD1 (6 bases). Trimming pared 3 bases from V and 2 bases from J, leaving 17 bases between. CDR3 length equals 17 residues. Germline lookup yields CDR1 LNHNV and CDR2 YYDKDF (reference sequence). Based on the CDR3 plus reference TRBV15 and TRBJ1-5, the full variable domain is DAMVIQNPRYQVTQFGKPVTLSCSQTLNHNVMYWYQQKSSQAPKLLFHYYDKDFNNEADTPDNFQSRRPNTSFCFLDIRSPGLGDTAMYLCATSSVPGGAGNQPQHFGDGTRLSIL.

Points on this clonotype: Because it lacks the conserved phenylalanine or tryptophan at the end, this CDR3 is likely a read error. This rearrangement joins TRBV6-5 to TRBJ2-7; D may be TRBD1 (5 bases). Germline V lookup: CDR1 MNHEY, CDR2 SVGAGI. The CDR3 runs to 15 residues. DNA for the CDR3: TGTGCCAGCAGTTACTCGGTCATTGGGGCCTACGGGCAGTACTAC. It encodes CASSYSVIGAYGQYY.

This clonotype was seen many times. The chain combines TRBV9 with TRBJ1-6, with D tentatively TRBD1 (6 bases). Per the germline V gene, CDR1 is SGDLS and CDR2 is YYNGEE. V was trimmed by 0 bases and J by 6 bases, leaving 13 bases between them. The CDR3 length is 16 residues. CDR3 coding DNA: TGTGCCAGCAGCGTAGGAGGCGGCAGGGGTAATTCACCCCTCCACTTT. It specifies CASSVGGGRGNSPLHF.

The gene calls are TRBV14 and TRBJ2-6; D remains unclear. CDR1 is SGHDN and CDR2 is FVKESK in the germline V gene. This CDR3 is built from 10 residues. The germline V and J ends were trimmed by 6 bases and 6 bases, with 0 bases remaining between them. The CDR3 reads CASRANVLTF. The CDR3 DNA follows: TGTGCCAGCAGGGCCAACGTCCTGACTTTC. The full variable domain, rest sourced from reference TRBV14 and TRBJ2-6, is EAGVTQFPSHSVIEKGQTVTLRCDPISGHDNLYWYRRVMGKEIKFLLHFVKESKQDESGMPNNRFLAERTGGTYSTLKVQPAELEDSGVYFCASRANVLTFGAGSRLTVL.

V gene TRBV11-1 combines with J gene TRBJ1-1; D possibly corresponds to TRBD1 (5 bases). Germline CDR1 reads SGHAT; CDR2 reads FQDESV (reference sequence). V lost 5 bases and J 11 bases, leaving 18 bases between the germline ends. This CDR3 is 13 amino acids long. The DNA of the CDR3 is TGTGCCAGCAGCGAAGGGCTAGGACACGGGGCTTTCTTT. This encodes CASSEGLGHGAFF. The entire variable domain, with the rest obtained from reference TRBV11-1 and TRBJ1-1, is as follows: EAEVAQSPRYKITEKSQAVAFWCDPISGHATLYWYRQILGQGPELLVQFQDESVVDDSQLPKDRFSAERLKGVDSTLKIQPAELGDSAMYLCASSEGLGHGAFFGQGTRLTVV.

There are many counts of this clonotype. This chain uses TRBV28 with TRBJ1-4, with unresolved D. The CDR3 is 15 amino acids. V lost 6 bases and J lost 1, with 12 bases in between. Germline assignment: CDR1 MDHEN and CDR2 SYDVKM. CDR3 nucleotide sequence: TGTGCCAGCAGACATTACGGTCTAACTAATGAAAAACTGTTTTTT. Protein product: CASRHYGLTNEKLFF.

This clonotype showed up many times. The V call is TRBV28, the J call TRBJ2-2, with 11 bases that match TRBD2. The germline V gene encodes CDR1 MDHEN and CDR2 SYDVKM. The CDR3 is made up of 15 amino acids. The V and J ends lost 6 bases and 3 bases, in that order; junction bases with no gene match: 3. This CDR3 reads CASSLTSGDTGELFF. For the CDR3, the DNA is TGTGCCAGCAGCCTGACTAGCGGGGACACCGGGGAGCTGTTTTTT.

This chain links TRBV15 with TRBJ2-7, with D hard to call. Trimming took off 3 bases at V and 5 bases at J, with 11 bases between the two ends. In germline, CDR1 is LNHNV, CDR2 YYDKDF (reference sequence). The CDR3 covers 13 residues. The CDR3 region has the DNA TGTGCCACCAGCAGCTTTAGACCCAACGAGCAGTACTTC. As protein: CATSSFRPNEQYF.

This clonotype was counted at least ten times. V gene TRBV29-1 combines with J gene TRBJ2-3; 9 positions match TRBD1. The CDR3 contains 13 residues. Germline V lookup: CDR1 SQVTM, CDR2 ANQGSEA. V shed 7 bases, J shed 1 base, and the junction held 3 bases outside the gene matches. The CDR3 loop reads CSARQGGTDTQYF. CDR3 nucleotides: TGCAGCGCCCGACAGGGGGGCACAGATACGCAGTATTTT.

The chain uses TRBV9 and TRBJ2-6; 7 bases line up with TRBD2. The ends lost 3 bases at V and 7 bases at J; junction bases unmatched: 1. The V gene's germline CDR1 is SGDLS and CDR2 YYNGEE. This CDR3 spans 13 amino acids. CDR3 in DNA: TGTGCCAGCAGCGCGACTAGCGCCAACGTCCTGACTTTC. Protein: CASSATSANVLTF.

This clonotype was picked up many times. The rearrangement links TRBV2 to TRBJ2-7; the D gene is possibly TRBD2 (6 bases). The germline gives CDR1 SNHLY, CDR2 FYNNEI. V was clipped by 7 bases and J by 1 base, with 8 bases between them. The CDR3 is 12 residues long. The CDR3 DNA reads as TGTGCCAGCATAGGGACTTCCTACGAGCAGTACTTC. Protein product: CASIGTSYEQYF. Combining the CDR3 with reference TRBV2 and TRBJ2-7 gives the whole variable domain EPEVTQTPSHQVTQMGQEVILRCVPISNHLYFYWYRQILGQKVEFLVSFYNNEISEKSEIFDDQFSVERPDGSNFTLKIRSTKLEDSAMYFCASIGTSYEQYFGPGTRLTVT.

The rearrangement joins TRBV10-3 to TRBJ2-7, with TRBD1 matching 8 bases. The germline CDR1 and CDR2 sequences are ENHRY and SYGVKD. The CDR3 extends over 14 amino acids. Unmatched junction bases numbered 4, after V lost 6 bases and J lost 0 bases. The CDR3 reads CAISEDRASYEQYF. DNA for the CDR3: TGTGCCATCAGCGAGGACAGGGCCTCCTACGAGCAGTACTTC.